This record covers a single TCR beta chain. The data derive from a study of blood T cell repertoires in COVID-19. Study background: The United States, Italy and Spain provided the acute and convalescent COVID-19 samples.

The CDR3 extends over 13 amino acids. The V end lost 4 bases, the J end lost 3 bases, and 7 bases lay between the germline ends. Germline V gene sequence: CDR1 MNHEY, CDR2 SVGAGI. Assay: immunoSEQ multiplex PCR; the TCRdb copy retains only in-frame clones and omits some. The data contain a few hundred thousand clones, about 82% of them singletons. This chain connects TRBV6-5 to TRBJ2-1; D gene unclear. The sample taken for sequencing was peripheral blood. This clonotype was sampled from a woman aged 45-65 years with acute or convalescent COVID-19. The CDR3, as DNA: TGTGCCAGCAGTTCTTCTAGCTACAATGAGCAGTTCTTC. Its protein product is CASSSSSYNEQFF.